One T cell receptor beta chain is described in this entry. What this receptor recognizes is not known. Base qualities are missing; no much larger clone stands one base away. The data belong to a study of shared clonotypes between healthy human individuals (TCRdb year 2020). With respect to the entire study: The cohort comprised two women and three men aged 18 to 49 years. For each donor, three plates each were used for CD4 naive and CD4 memory, two plates were used for CD8 naive, and one plate was used for CD8 memory. The study deeply sequenced blood TCR repertoires of five healthy adults to estimate repertoire size and the extent of clonotype sharing between individuals. To increase sequencing depth and limit assay-specific biases, different laboratories used diverse techniques to prepare libraries and sequence TCR repertoires. Between about 0.9 and 10 billion PBMCs per donor were obtained by leukapheresis.

Healthy HIV-negative adults with no recently reported acute infections or vaccinations were included as donors. Every donor was a Caucasian adult residing in Nashville, Tennessee, USA. CD4+ T cells were enriched by magnetic negative selection, after which naive cells were positively selected on CD45RA and the negative fraction was taken as the memory subset. Blood was obtained by leukapheresis, after which PBMCs were separated by Ficoll-Histopaque density gradient centrifugation and cryopreserved in liquid nitrogen vapor phase. Analytical flow cytometry was used to check the purity and quantity of each magnetically sorted T cell population. Each sorted fraction had its genomic DNA isolated and then quantified by UV absorbance on a Nanodrop 2000c. General study outcomes and caveats: Sharing across four donors was observed for about 5% of naive CD4, about 4% of naive CD8, roughly 2.4% of memory CD4, and around 0.4% of memory CD8 clonotypes. Higher generation probabilities were observed for clonotypes shared by all four sorted-subset donors than for non-shared clonotypes. Only blood was sampled, and tissue TCR repertoires likely differ from those in blood. Pairwise subsampling indicated that sequencing depth was expected to affect the degree of clonotype sharing among donors. Because the study included a small number of donors, the genetic and exposure-history diversity represented was limited. Estimated clonotype richness was generally larger for naive than for memory subsets. Incomplete sequencing was indicated by rarefaction of sorted-subset datasets, despite the large sequencing depth.

Using the deep immunoSEQ assay, multiplex PCR amplified TCR CDR3 regions from genomic DNA. Extracted genomic DNA from each cell subset was distributed evenly across all wells of several immunoSEQ 96-well plates, and each plate was treated as a replicate. For sorted subsets, each replicate PCR was loaded with about 200 ng genomic DNA, equivalent to some 31,000 T cell genomes. The purified libraries were quantified using a Qubit 3.0 fluorometer, sized with a Bioanalyzer 2100, and then quantified again using the KAPA Library Quantification kit. Every immunoSEQ 96-well plate was sequenced on a dedicated single-read 150-cycle Illumina NextSeq 550 flow cell. Per the original workflow: Because the immunoSEQ output included only junctional sequences and no quality scores, the filtering could not be the same as the filtering used for full-length reads. To assign V/J genes and CDR3, sequences were annotated against IMGT germline references using PyIR, a Python wrapper for IgBLAST v1.9. Reads were removed for weak V/J assignments (E-value above 1e-6), missing CDR3, stop codons, out-of-frame junctions, or ambiguous translated residues. V3J clonotypes were defined as sequences sharing an identical inferred V gene, J gene, and CDR3 amino acid sequence. The percentage overlap between two repertoires was calculated by dividing the number of shared unique clonotypes by the size of the smaller repertoire. Repertoire richness was assessed with RTK rarefaction, the Chao1 estimator, and Recon v2.1 estimates of unobserved clonotypes. Generation probabilities for all TCRbeta clonotypes obtained by the gDNA method from a few donors were computed using OLGA. TCRdb obtained this table from immuneACCESS and retained in-frame rearrangements with V and J assigned. These tables miss some clones; where compared with another copy, unresolved V genes account for less than half of the shortfall, and the remainder is unexplained. That table gives V, J and clone size, and the DNA gave D and trimming. Recorded for this sample are some 2 million clones; roughly 96% of them occurred a single time. Clones ranked in the top ten supply more than 0.1% of the sample.

V lost 2 bases and J lost 10 bases, and the count of bases not matched to a germline gene is 4. Via the germline V gene, CDR1 is SGHTA and CDR2 FQGNSA. The cysteine opens and the phenylalanine closes a CDR3 of 15 amino acids. Only the CDR3 DNA stays, 45 bases, in frame from base 1. The sequencing sample was made of naive CD4+ T cells sorted from blood. Per the publication, the cell subset or site label means: CD45RA+ positively selected. In this chain, TRBV7-2 is recombined with TRBJ2-1, and 14 junction bases match TRBD2. The TCR was taken from a man between 18 and 29 years old in good health. The DNA is TGTGCCAGCAGCTTATCGACTAGCGGGAGGGGCGAGCAGTTCTTC. This translates into CASSLSTSGRGEQFF.